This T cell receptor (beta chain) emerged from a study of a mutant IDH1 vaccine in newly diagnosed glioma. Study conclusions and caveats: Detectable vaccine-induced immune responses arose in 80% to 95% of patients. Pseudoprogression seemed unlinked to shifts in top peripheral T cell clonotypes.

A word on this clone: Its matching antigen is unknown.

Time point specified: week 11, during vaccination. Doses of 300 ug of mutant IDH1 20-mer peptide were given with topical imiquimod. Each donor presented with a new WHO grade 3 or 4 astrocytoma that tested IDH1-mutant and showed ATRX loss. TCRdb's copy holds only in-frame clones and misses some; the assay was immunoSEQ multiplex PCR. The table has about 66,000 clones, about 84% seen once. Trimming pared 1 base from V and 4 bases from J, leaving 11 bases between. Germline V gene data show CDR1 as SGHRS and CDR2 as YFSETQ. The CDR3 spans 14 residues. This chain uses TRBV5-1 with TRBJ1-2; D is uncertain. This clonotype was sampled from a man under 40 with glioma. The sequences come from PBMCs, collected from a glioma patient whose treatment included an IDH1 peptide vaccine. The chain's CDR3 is CASSLSPGSYGYTF. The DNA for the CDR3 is TGCGCCAGCAGCTTGTCGCCCGGTTCCTATGGCTACACCTTC.